Shown below are 29 T cell receptor beta chains from a single sample sequenced in a study of identical twins (dated by TCRdb to 2016 to 2017). The method behind the library was 5' RACE. Sequenced using an Illumina HiSeq 2000. TCRdb cleaned the public reads at Q25 with fastp, built clones with MiXCR and kept in-frame beta chains. Each CDR3 protein gets just one entry, which takes the most common genes and DNA from the rows behind it. The sample data list about 150,000 distinct CDR3 sequences, and under 4.5% of these were observed just once. Clones ranked in the top ten supply around 8% of the sample. The sequencing input was memory T cells sorted from blood. Explained via the paper, the cell subset or site label denotes: CD45RO+ enriched T cells. These receptors were obtained from a man between 18 and 35 years old in good health.

This clonotype was counted ten times or more. The V call is TRBV27, the J call TRBJ1-5, with D possibly being TRBD1 (5 bases). Trimming removed 2 bases from V and 4 bases from J, with 9 bases in between. Germline values: CDR1 MNHEY, CDR2 SMNVEV (reference sequence). The length of the CDR3 is 14 residues. The CDR3, as DNA: TGTGCCAGCAGTTTAACTGGGGGTAATCAGCCCCAGCATTTT. Residues: CASSLTGGNQPQHF.

This clonotype has more than one count but fewer than ten. The chain joins TRBV20-1 to TRBJ2-7; TRBD1 or TRBD2 may be the D gene (5 bases each). The length of the CDR3 is 14 residues. Trimming cost V 6 bases and J 2 bases, with 17 bases left between them. CDR1 is DFQATT, CDR2 SNEGSKA, per germline (reference sequence). The CDR3 is CSAAYPGTAYEQYF. The CDR3 coding sequence is TGCAGTGCCGCGTACCCCGGGACGGCCTACGAGCAGTACTTC.

This rearrangement joins TRBV19 to TRBJ2-5; a possible D gene is TRBD1 (5 bases). The germline V gene encodes CDR1 LNHDA and CDR2 SQIVND (reference sequence). The CDR3 extends over 14 amino acids. Trimming removed 6 bases from V and 4 bases from J, with 15 bases in between. CDR3 coding DNA: TGTGCCAGTAGCCCGGGTCGGCAGGGAGAGACCCAGTACTTC. It codes for CASSPGRQGETQYF.

This clonotype was recorded many times. The chain has TRBV18 and TRBJ2-7; no definite D call. CDR1 and CDR2 from the germline V gene are KGHSH and LQKENI. The CDR3 sequence is 13 residues long. V shed 2 bases and J shed 3 bases, with 8 bases lying between them. CDR3 bases: TGTGCCAGCTCACCAAACAGAATCTACGAGCAGTACTTC. Its translation: CASSPNRIYEQYF.

This clonotype occurred many times. The chain uses TRBV20-1 and TRBJ1-4; TRBD1 might be the D (6 bases). The CDR3 spans 15 residues. The germline gives CDR1 DFQATT, CDR2 SNEGSKA (reference sequence). Trimming pared 0 bases from V and 7 bases from J, leaving 15 bases between. The CDR3 nucleotides are TGCAGTGCTAGAGATATGGCAGGGGCTGGTGAAAAACTGTTTTTT. Translation: CSARDMAGAGEKLFF.

This clonotype was recorded at least ten times. The chain is built from TRBV20-1 and TRBJ2-1; maybe TRBD2 (6 bases). V lost 3 bases and J lost 1, with 13 bases in between. CDR1 DFQATT and CDR2 SNEGSKA come from the germline V gene (reference sequence). CDR3 size: 15 residues. CDR3 coding DNA: TGCAGTGCTAGTGAAACGGGAGAATCCTACAATGAGCAGTTCTTC. This translates into CSASETGESYNEQFF.

This clonotype occurred many times. This chain uses TRBV9 with TRBJ2-5; D may match TRBD1 or TRBD2 (5 bases each). The length of the CDR3 is 16 residues. Per the germline V gene, CDR1 is SGDLS and CDR2 is YYNGEE. V shed 3 bases and J shed 1 base, with 16 bases lying between them. CDR3 in amino acids: CASSGTPGTIQETQYF. In DNA, the CDR3 is TGTGCCAGCAGCGGCACTCCCGGGACCATCCAAGAGACCCAGTACTTC. The entire variable domain, with the rest obtained from reference TRBV9 and TRBJ2-5, is as follows: DSGVTQTPKHLITATGQRVTLRCSPRSGDLSVYWYQQSLDQGLQFLIQYYNGEERAKGNILERFSAQQFPDLHSELNLSSLELGDSALYFCASSGTPGTIQETQYFGPGTRLLVL.

This clonotype was seen many times. The V call is TRBV20-1, the J call TRBJ2-1, with D possibly being TRBD1 (6 bases). The ends were cut back, 5 bases at V and 10 bases at J, with 15 bases in the middle. Germline lookup yields CDR1 DFQATT and CDR2 SNEGSKA (reference sequence). The CDR3 has 12 amino acids. The CDR3 region has the DNA TGCAGTGCTCCGAAGGGGGATCAAGAGCAGTTCTTC. It is translated as CSAPKGDQEQFF.

Judged by abundance, this clonotype is medium-sized (0.01 to 0.1%). The V gene is TRBV20-1, the J gene TRBJ2-7, with D perhaps matching TRBD1 or TRBD2 (5 bases each). Germline V gene data show CDR1 as DFQATT and CDR2 as SNEGSKA (reference sequence). Deletions cut 6 bases from V and 3 bases from J, with 12 bases between. The CDR3 contains 12 residues. The CDR3 sequence: CSAKRDVYEQYF. DNA of the CDR3: TGCAGTGCCAAACGGGACGTCTACGAGCAGTACTTC.

A few counts support this clonotype. The rearrangement uses TRBV7-8 and TRBJ2-3; D remains unclear. Germline CDR1 SGHVS, CDR2 FQNEAQ. CDR3 length: 13 amino acids. Trimming cost V 0 bases and J 6 bases, with 7 bases left between them. DNA of the CDR3: TGTGCCAGCAGCTTAGCGCTGCGCGATACGCAGTATTTT. It codes for CASSLALRDTQYF.

This clonotype was observed many times. This rearrangement joins TRBV5-1 to TRBJ1-6, with D possibly TRBD1 on 6 matching bases. The CDR3 is made up of 15 amino acids. The ends were cut back, 5 bases at V and 7 bases at J, with 16 bases in the middle. Per germline, CDR1 SGHRS and CDR2 YFSETQ. The CDR3 here is CASSEGQGKNSPLHF. As DNA, the CDR3 is TGCGCCAGCAGTGAAGGCCAGGGGAAAAATTCACCCCTCCACTTT.

This clonotype was detected ten times or more. The chain has TRBV5-6 and TRBJ2-1, with 11 bases matching TRBD2. V shed 4 bases, J shed 1 base, and the junction held 16 bases outside the gene matches. The length of the CDR3 is 20 residues. Germline V gene data show CDR1 as SGHDT and CDR2 as YYEEEE. The CDR3 protein is CASSHPASGRRGASYNEQFF. The CDR3 nucleotides read TGTGCCAGCAGCCACCCCGCTAGCGGGAGGCGCGGGGCATCCTACAATGAGCAGTTCTTC.

This clonotype was detected many times. The chain recombines TRBV20-1 with TRBJ2-1; 11 nucleotides agree with TRBD2. This CDR3 is 15 amino acids long. Germline CDR1 reads DFQATT; CDR2 reads SNEGSKA (reference sequence). Losses at the gene ends were 6 bases for V and 4 bases for J; bases not matched to a gene: 8. The CDR3 region has the DNA TGCAGTGCCAAAAGGACTAGCGGGCGATACAATGAGCAGTTCTTC. Protein: CSAKRTSGRYNEQFF.

This clonotype was recorded many times. The rearrangement joins TRBV28 to TRBJ2-7, with 11 bases fitting TRBD2. Germline V CDR1 and CDR2: MDHEN, SYDVKM. V was pared by 6 bases and J by 7 bases, with 11 bases of the junction left unmatched. The CDR3 length is 15 residues. For the CDR3, the DNA is TGTGCCAGCAGCTACTTAGCGGGAGGGCCGGGGGAGCAGTACTTC. Protein sequence: CASSYLAGGPGEQYF.

This clonotype was recorded at least ten times. DNA of the CDR3: TGTGCCAGCAGCCCTATGGGGGTGTATGGCTACACCTTC. Its translation: CASSPMGVYGYTF. The V call is TRBV7-2, the J call TRBJ1-2, with D possibly matching TRBD1 (5 bases). Germline values: CDR1 SGHTA, CDR2 FQGNSA. CDR3 size: 13 residues. V was cut by 5 bases and J by 5 bases, with 12 bases left in between.

This clonotype was found many times. The CDR3 region has the DNA TGCGCCAGCAGCCGGGACAGTGTATCCTACGAGCAGTACTTC. Translating gives CASSRDSVSYEQYF. The rearrangement links TRBV5-1 to TRBJ2-7, with 7 bases that match TRBD1. Germline loops: CDR1 SGHRS, CDR2 YFSETQ. V gave up 4 bases and J gave up 1 base; unmatched junction bases: 5. The CDR3 runs 14 residues.

In this sample, this clonotype turned up many times. The gene calls are TRBV6-5 and TRBJ2-3, with 7 nucleotides matching TRBD1. The germline gives CDR1 MNHEY, CDR2 SVGAGI. This CDR3 comprises 12 residues. Losses at the gene ends were 6 bases for V and 4 bases for J; bases not matched to a gene: 1. CDR3 sequence: CASRDRADTQYF. The DNA of the CDR3 is TGTGCCAGCAGAGACAGGGCAGATACGCAGTATTTT.

This clonotype was counted many times. The chain links TRBV12-5 to TRBJ2-3; D gene ambiguous. The CDR3 is 17 amino acids. Trimming stripped 7 bases from V and 3 bases from J, with 23 bases between. The germline CDR1 and CDR2 sequences are LGHNT and FRNRAP. The CDR3 sequence: CASAPSRGAESTDTQYF. Here the CDR3 DNA reads TGTGCTAGTGCCCCATCTCGCGGAGCAGAGTCTACAGATACGCAGTATTTT.

This clonotype has more than one count but fewer than ten. The chain couples TRBV11-3 to TRBJ2-1; the match to TRBD2 covers 8 bases. The CDR3 totals 15 residues. V gave up 5 bases and J gave up 9 bases; unmatched junction bases: 12. Germline assignment: CDR1 SGHNT and CDR2 YENEEA. This CDR3 is CASSEGQRGLSEQFF. The DNA for the CDR3 is TGTGCCAGCAGCGAAGGCCAGCGGGGGTTGAGTGAGCAGTTCTTC.

This clonotype has ten or more counts. This sequence joins TRBV29-1 and TRBJ1-1; D unresolved. V was shortened by 4 bases and J by 1 base, with 4 bases between the two germline ends. This CDR3 has 11 residues. Germline V lookup: CDR1 SQVTM, CDR2 ANQGSEA. The CDR3 is CSVGKNTEAFF. For the CDR3, the DNA is TGCAGCGTTGGAAAGAACACTGAAGCTTTCTTT.

This clonotype was seen repeatedly, ten times or more. V is TRBV12-3 or TRBV12-4 and J is TRBJ1-1; TRBD1 agrees at 7 bases. This CDR3 contains 12 residues. V lost 5 bases, J lost 6 bases, and 3 bases stayed unmatched. This CDR3 is CASSPDRAEAFF. The DNA for the CDR3 is TGTGCCAGCAGTCCCGACAGGGCTGAAGCTTTCTTT.

This clonotype was counted many times. J is TRBJ1-4 and V is TRBV2; no clear D gene. V was cut by 0 bases and J by 5 bases, with 7 bases left in between. Germline CDR1 reads SNHLY; CDR2 reads FYNNEI. The CDR3 is 14 residues long. This CDR3 is CASSEAGRNEKLFF. In DNA form, the CDR3 reads TGTGCCAGCAGTGAAGCAGGCAGGAATGAAAAACTGTTTTTT.

This clonotype was seen many times. This chain uses TRBV12-3 or TRBV12-4 with TRBJ2-2; TRBD1 matches at 8 bases. Trimming at V came to 1 base and at J to 6 bases, leaving 7 bases not matched to a gene. The CDR3 is made up of 16 amino acids. The CDR3 coding sequence is TGTGCCAGCAGTTTAGGGGGGACAGGCTTGGCCGGGGAGCTGTTTTTT. Its protein product is CASSLGGTGLAGELFF.

This clonotype was seen at least ten times. Here the CDR3 reads CASSEEGRYEQYF. The CDR3 DNA follows: TGTGCCAGCAGTGAAGAGGGACGCTACGAGCAGTACTTC. This rearrangement joins TRBV6-1 to TRBJ2-7, with D perhaps matching TRBD1 or TRBD2 (5 bases each). Germline V CDR1 and CDR2: MNHNS, SASEGT. The ends were cut back, 1 base at V and 3 bases at J, with 7 bases in the middle. The CDR3 consists of 13 residues.

This clonotype was picked up many times. The CDR3 loop is CASRSGQNTEAFF. The DNA of the CDR3 is TGTGCCAGCCGGAGTGGGCAAAACACTGAAGCTTTCTTT. The genes are TRBV28 and TRBJ1-1; D gene uncertain. V lost 8 bases, J lost 2 bases, and 12 bases lay in between. Germline lookup yields CDR1 MDHEN and CDR2 SYDVKM. The CDR3 length is 13 residues.

V gene TRBV19 combines with J gene TRBJ2-1, with 8 nucleotides matching TRBD1. The germline gives CDR1 LNHDA, CDR2 SQIVND (reference sequence). V trimming: 6 bases; J trimming: 5 bases; junction bases outside the gene matches: 12. This CDR3 has 16 residues. The CDR3, as DNA: TGTGCCAGTAGGGCTCGGGACAGGCTAACTAACAATGAGCAGTTCTTC. Protein sequence: CASRARDRLTNNEQFF.

There are a few counts of this clonotype. The chain recombines TRBV6-2 or TRBV6-3 with TRBJ1-2; 7 positions agree with TRBD1. Looked up from germline, CDR1 is MNHEY and CDR2 is SVGEGT. CDR3 length equals 14 residues. Germline trimming cut 2 bases from V and 7 bases from J; bases unmatched to any gene: 7. The CDR3 nucleotides read TGTGCCAGCAGTTACGCAGGGGGGATGTCTGGCTACACCTTC. It encodes CASSYAGGMSGYTF.

This clonotype has ten or more counts. As DNA, the CDR3 is TGCGCCAGCAGCTTGGCCCAGAGTAGCCACACCGGGGAGCTGTTTTTT. It is translated as CASSLAQSSHTGELFF. This chain uses TRBV5-1 with TRBJ2-2; D not resolved. The CDR3 length is 16 residues. Germline V gene lookup returns CDR1 SGHRS and CDR2 YFSETQ. Between the trimmed V and J ends, which lost 0 bases and 3 bases, there was a span of 12 bases.

This clonotype was observed many times. The chain has TRBV14 and TRBJ2-1; D uncertain. Germline-derived CDR1 and CDR2 are SGHDN and FVKESK. V was shortened by 0 bases and J by 2 bases, with 5 bases between the two germline ends. CDR3 length: 14 residues. Here the CDR3 reads CASSQDTTYNEQFF. The CDR3 nucleotides are TGTGCCAGCAGCCAAGACACTACCTACAATGAGCAGTTCTTC.